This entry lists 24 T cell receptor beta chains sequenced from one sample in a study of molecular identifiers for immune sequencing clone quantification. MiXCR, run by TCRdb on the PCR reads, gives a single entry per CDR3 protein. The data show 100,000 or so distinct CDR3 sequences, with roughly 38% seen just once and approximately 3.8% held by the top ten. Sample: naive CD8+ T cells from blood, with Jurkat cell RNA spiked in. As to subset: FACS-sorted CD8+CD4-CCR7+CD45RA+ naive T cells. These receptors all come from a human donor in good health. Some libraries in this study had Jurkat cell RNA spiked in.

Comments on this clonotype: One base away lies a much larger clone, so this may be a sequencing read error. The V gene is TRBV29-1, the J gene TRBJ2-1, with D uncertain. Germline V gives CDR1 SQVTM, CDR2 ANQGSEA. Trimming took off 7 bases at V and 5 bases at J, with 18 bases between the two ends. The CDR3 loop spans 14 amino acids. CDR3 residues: CSDEMFGDHNEQFF. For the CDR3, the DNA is TGCAGCGATGAGATGTTCGGAGACCACAATGAGCAGTTCTTC.

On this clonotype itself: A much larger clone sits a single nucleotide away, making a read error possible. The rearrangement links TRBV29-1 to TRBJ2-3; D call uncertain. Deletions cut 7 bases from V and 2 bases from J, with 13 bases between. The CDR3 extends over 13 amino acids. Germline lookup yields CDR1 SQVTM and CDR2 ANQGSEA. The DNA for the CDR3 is TGCAGCGCCACCACCGACCCCACAGATACGCAGTATTTT. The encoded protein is CSATTDPTDTQYF.

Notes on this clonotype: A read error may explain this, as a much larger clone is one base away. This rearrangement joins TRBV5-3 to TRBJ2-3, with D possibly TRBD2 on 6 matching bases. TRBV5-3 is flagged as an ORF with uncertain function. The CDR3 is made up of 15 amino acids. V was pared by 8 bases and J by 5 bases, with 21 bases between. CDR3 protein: CASSTGSLLGDTQYF. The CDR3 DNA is TGTGCCAGCAGCACCGGGAGTCTACTTGGAGATACGCAGTATTTT.

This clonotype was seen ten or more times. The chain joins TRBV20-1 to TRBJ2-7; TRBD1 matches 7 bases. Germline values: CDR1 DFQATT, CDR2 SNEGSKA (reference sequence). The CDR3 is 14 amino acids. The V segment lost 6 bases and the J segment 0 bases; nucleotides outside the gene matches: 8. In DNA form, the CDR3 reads TGCAGTGCGAGTGGGGACAGCAACTCCTACGAGCAGTACTTC. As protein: CSASGDSNSYEQYF.

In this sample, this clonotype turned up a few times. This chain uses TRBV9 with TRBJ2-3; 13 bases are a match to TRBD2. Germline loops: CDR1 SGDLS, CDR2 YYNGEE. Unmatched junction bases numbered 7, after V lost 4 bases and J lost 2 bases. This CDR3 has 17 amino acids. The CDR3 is CASSPEGLAGPTDTQYF. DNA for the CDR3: TGTGCCAGCAGCCCGGAGGGACTAGCGGGACCCACAGATACGCAGTATTTT.

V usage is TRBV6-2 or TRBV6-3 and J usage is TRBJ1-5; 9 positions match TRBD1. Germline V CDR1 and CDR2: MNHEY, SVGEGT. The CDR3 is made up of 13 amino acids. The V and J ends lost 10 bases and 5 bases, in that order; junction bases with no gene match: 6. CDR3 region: CAINRGPHQPQHF. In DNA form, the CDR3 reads TGTGCCATTAACAGGGGGCCTCATCAGCCCCAGCATTTT.

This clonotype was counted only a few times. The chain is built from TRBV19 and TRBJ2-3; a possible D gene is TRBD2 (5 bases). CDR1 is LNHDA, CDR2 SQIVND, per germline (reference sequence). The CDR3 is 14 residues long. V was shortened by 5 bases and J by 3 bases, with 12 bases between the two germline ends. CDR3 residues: CASSPWEWTDTQYF. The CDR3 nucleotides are TGTGCCAGTAGTCCATGGGAGTGGACAGATACGCAGTATTTT.

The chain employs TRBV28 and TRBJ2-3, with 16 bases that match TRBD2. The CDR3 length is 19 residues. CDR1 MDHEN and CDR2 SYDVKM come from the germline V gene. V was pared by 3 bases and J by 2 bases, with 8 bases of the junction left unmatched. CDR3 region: CASSLGLAGGLVTTDTQYF. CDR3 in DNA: TGTGCCAGCAGTTTGGGACTAGCGGGAGGGCTAGTGACCACAGATACGCAGTATTTT.

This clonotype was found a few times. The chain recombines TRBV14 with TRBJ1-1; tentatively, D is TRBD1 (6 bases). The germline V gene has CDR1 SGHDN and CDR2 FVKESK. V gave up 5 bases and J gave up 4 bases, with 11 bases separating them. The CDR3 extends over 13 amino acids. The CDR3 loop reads CASSWGQGTEAFF. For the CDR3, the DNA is TGTGCCAGCAGCTGGGGACAAGGCACTGAAGCTTTCTTT.

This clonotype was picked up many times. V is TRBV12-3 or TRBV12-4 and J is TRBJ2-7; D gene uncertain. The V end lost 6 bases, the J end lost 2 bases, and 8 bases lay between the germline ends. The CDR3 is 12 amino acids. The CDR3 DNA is TGTGCCAGCAGCTTGGCCCCCTACGAGCAGTACTTC. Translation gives CASSLAPYEQYF.

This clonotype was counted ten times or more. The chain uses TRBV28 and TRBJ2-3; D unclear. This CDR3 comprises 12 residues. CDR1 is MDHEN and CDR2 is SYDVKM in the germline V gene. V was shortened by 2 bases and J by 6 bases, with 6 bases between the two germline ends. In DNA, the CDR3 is TGTGCCAGCAGTTTAGCGGTGGATACGCAGTATTTT. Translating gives CASSLAVDTQYF.

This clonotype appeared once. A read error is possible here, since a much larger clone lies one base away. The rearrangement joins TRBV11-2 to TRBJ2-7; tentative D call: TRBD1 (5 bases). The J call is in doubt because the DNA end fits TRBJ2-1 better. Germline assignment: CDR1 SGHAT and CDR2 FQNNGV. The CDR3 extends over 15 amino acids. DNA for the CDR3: TGTGCCAGCAGCTTAGTGTGGGGCCCAGGACGGGAGCAGTTCTTC. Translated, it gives CASSLVWGPGREQFF.

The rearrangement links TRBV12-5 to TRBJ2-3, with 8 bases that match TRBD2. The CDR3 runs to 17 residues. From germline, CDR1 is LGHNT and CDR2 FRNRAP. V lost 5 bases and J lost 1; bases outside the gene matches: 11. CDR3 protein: CASGRSGTEGGTDTQYF. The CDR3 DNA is TGTGCTAGTGGTCGTAGCGGGACCGAGGGGGGCACAGATACGCAGTATTTT. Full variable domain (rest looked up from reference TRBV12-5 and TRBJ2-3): DARVTQTPRHKVTEMGQEVTMRCQPILGHNTVFWYRQTMMQGLELLAYFRNRAPLDDSGMPKDRFSAEMPDATLATLKIQPSEPRDSAVYFCASGRSGTEGGTDTQYFGPGTRLTVL.

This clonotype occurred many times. The CDR3 DNA sequence: TGCAGCGTTGAAGAAACTAGCGGGAGTGGTTACGAGCAGTACTTC. It translates to CSVEETSGSGYEQYF. This sequence joins TRBV29-1 and TRBJ2-7, with 11 positions matching TRBD2. From germline, CDR1 is SQVTM and CDR2 ANQGSEA. CDR3 length equals 15 residues. V trimming: 0 bases; J trimming: 4 bases; junction bases outside the gene matches: 5.

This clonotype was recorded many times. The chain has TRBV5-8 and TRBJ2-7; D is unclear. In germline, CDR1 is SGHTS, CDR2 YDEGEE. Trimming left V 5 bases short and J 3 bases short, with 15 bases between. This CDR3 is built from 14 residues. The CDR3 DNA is TGTGCCAGCAGGAGCTTATTTCCGGGCTACGAGCAGTACTTC. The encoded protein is CASRSLFPGYEQYF. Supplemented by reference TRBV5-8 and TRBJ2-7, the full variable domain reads EAGVTQSPTHLIKTRGQQATLRCSPISGHTSVYWYQQALGLGLQFLLWYDEGEERNRGNFPPRFSGRQFPNYSSELNVNALELEDSALYLCASRSLFPGYEQYFGPGTRLTVT.

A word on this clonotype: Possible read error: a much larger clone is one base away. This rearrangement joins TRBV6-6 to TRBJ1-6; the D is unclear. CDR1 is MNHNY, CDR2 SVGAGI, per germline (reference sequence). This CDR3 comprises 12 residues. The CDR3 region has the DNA TGTGCCGGCAGTTACGGGGTTTCACCCCTCCACTTT. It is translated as CAGSYGVSPLHF.

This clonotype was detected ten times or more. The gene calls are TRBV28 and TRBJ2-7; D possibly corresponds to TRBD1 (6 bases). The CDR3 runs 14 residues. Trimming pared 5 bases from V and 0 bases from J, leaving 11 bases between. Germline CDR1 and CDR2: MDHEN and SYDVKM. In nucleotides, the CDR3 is TGTGCCAGCAGTCCGGGACAAAACTCCTACGAGCAGTACTTC. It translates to CASSPGQNSYEQYF.

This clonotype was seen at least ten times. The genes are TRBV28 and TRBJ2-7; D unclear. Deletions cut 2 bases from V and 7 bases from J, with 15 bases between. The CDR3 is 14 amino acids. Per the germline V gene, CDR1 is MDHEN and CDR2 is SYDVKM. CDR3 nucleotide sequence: TGTGCCAGCAGTTTAGGTAGCCCTCTCGTGGAGCAGTACTTC. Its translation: CASSLGSPLVEQYF.

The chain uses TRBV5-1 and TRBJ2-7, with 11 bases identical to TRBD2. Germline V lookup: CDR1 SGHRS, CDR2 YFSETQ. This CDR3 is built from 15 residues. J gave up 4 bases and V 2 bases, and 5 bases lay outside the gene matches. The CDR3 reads CASSLLTSGSYEQYF. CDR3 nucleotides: TGCGCCAGCAGCTTATTAACTAGCGGGAGTTACGAGCAGTACTTC.

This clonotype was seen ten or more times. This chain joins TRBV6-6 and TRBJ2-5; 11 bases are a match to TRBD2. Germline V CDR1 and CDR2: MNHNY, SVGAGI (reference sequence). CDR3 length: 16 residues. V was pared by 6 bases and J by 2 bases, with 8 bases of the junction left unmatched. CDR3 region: CASSTLAGGPQETQYF. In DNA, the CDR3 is TGTGCCAGCAGCACCCTAGCGGGAGGTCCACAAGAGACCCAGTACTTC.

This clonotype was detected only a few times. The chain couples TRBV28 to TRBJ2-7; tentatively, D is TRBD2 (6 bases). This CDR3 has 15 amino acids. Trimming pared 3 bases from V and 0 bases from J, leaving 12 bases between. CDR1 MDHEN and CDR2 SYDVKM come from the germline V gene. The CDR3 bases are TGTGCCAGCAGTTTTCGGGGGATGCTCTCCTACGAGCAGTACTTC. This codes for CASSFRGMLSYEQYF.

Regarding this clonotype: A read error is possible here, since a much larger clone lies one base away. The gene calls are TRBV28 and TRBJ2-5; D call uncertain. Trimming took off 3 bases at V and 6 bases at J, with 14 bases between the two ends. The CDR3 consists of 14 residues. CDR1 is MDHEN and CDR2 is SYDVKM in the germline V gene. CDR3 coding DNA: TGTGCCAGCAGTTTTAGCAGCAGCTCTCAGACCCAGTACTTC. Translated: CASSFSSSSQTQYF. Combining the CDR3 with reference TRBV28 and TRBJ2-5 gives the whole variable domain DVKVTQSSRYLVKRTGEKVFLECVQDMDHENMFWYRQDPGLGLRLIYFSYDVKMKEKGDIPEGYSVSREKKERFSLILESASTNQTSMYLCASSFSSSSQTQYFGPGTRLLVL.

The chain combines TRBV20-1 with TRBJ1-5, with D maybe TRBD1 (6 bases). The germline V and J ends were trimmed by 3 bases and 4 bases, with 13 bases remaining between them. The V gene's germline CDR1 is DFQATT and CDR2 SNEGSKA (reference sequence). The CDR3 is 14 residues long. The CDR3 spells CSARDRLTNQPQHF. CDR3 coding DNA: TGCAGTGCTAGGGACAGACTCACAAATCAGCCCCAGCATTTT.

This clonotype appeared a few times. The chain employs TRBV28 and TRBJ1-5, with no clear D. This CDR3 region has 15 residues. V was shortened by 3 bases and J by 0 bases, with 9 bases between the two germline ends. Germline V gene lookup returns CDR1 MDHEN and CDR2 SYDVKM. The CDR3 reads CASSLGGNSNQPQHF. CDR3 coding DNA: TGTGCCAGCAGTTTGGGAGGGAATAGCAATCAGCCCCAGCATTTT.